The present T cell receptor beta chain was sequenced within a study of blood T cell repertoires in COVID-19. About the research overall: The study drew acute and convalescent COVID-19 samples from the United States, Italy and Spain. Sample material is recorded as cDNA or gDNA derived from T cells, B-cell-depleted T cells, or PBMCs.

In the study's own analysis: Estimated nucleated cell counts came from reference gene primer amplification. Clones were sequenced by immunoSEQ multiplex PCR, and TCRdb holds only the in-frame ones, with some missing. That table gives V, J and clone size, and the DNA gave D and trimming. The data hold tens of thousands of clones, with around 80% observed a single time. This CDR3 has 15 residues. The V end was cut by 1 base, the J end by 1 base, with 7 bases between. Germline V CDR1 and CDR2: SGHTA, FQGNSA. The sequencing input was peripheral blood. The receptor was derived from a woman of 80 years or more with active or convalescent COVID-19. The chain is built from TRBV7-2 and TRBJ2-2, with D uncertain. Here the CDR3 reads CASSLVTGNTGELFF. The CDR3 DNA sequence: TGTGCCAGCAGCTTAGTCACGGGGAACACCGGGGAGCTGTTTTTT.